This is a list of T cell receptor beta chains from one sample in a study of OX40 agonist ivuxolimab in advanced cancers. This table comes from immunoSEQ multiplex PCR, and its TCRdb copy is limited to in-frame clones, with some not included. Found here are 4,500 to 7,000 clones, 70% to 75% of them singletons; the top ten hold around two thirds. The sample here was CD4+ or CD8+ T cells sorted from blood, taken in a trial of the OX40 agonist ivuxolimab. These receptors were obtained from an adult with an advanced solid tumor such as melanoma, head and neck, liver or kidney cancer. CDR3s include the opening cysteine and the closing phenylalanine or tryptophan. Fields, in order: clone size, D gene, J gene, V gene, CDR3 protein, CDR3 DNA. D genes are given only for firm matches. Expanded clones are given a class, and other clones once, few, many or no size at all.

>NA|NA|TRBJ1-2|TRBV4-3
CASSQDQSDSYGYTF
TGCGCCAGCAGCCAAGATCAGAGCGACAGCTATGGCTACACCTTC
>NA|TRBD1|TRBJ1-4|TRBV7-9
CASRGTGATNEKLFF
TGTGCCAGCAGAGGGACAGGGGCCACCAATGAAAAACTGTTTTTT
>NA|NA|TRBJ2-2|TRBV7-8
CASSLGGEAGELFF
TGTGCCAGCAGCTTAGGTGGGGAGGCCGGGGAGCTGTTTTTT
>NA|TRBD2|TRBJ2-1|TRBV4-2
CASSHPSGGQFF
TGTGCCAGCAGCCACCCTAGCGGAGGGCAGTTCTTC
>NA|TRBD1|TRBJ2-7|TRBV7-9
CASSLAVGQAGREQYF
TGTGCCAGCAGCTTAGCGGTGGGACAGGCCGGAAGGGAGCAGTACTTC
>NA|TRBD1|TRBJ1-2|TRBV4-1
CASSQVSGGGGYTF
TGCGCCAGCAGCCAAGTTTCAGGGGGTGGAGGCTACACCTTC
>NA|NA|TRBJ2-1|TRBV5-6
CASSLEDEQFF
TGTGCCAGCAGCTTAGAAGATGAGCAGTTCTTC
>NA|NA|TRBJ2-1|TRBV2
CASRGLDLGYNEQFF
TGTGCCAGCAGGGGACTGGACTTGGGCTACAATGAGCAGTTCTTC
>NA|NA|TRBJ2-7|TRBV6-5
CASSFRDRYEQYF
TGTGCCAGCAGTTTCCGGGACCGCTACGAGCAGTACTTC
>NA|NA|TRBJ2-1|TRBV19
CATGSHNEQFF
TGTGCCACCGGGTCCCACAATGAGCAGTTCTTC
>NA|NA|TRBJ2-1|TRBV29-1
CSVVSGVNEQFF
TGCAGCGTTGTTTCAGGGGTCAATGAGCAGTTCTTC
>once|NA|TRBJ1-1|TRBV5-6
CASSFLGTEAFF
TGTGCCAGCAGCTTTTTGGGTACTGAAGCTTTCTTT
>NA|TRBD1|TRBJ2-7|TRBV25-1
CASSHGQGGAEQYF
TGTGCCAGCAGTCACGGACAGGGGGGCGCCGAGCAGTACTTC
>few|NA|TRBJ2-1|TRBV12-5
CASGDYRSTSYNEQFF
TGTGCTAGTGGGGATTACAGGTCCACGTCCTACAATGAGCAGTTCTTC
>few|NA|TRBJ2-3|TRBV28
CASSLLASSRDTQYF
TGTGCCAGCAGTTTACTAGCAAGTTCCCGAGATACGCAGTATTTT
>NA|TRBD2|TRBJ2-1|TRBV7-9
CASSILAGGPYEQFF
TGTGCCAGCAGCATACTAGCGGGGGGGCCATACGAGCAGTTCTTC
>NA|TRBD1|TRBJ2-1|TRBV4-3
CASSLSSGTGGYNEQFF
TGCGCCAGCAGCCTCTCTTCCGGGACAGGGGGCTACAATGAGCAGTTCTTC
>NA|TRBD2|TRBJ2-3|TRBV7-8
CASSGGLAGADTQYF
TGTGCCAGCAGCGGGGGACTAGCGGGGGCAGATACGCAGTATTTT
>few|NA|TRBJ2-7|TRBV7-2
CASSPGWRDGTEQYF
TGCGCCAGCAGCCCCGGATGGCGGGATGGCACCGAGCAGTACTTC
>NA|NA|TRBJ2-1|TRBV7-7
CASSLQGGEQFF
TGTGCCAGCAGCTTACAGGGTGGCGAGCAGTTCTTC
>NA|NA|TRBJ2-2|TRBV20-1
CSALGPGELFF
TGCAGTGCTCTTGGGCCCGGGGAGCTGTTTTTT
>NA|NA|TRBJ1-4|TRBV5-5
CASSFGTANEKLFF
TGTGCCAGCAGCTTCGGGACGGCTAATGAAAAACTGTTTTTT
>once|NA|TRBJ2-7|TRBV6-1
CASSEGFRSYSTYEQYF
TGTGCCAGCAGTGAAGGATTCCGAAGCTACTCTACCTACGAGCAGTACTTC
>NA|NA|TRBJ2-7|TRBV19
CASSTGPYEQYF
TGTGCCAGTAGTACTGGACCTTACGAGCAGTACTTC
>NA|TRBD1|TRBJ2-7|TRBV5-6
CASSSGTVYEQYF
TGTGCCAGCAGCTCCGGGACAGTCTACGAGCAGTACTTC
>NA|TRBD2|TRBJ2-4|TRBV4-1
CASSQAITLGGKNIQYF
TGCGCCAGCAGCCAAGCGATCACCCTGGGGGGGAAAAACATTCAGTACTTC
>few|NA|TRBJ1-6|TRBV6-5
CASSSTGSNSPLHF
TGTGCCAGCAGTAGCACAGGGTCCAATTCACCCCTCCACTTT
>NA|TRBD1|TRBJ1-2|TRBV25-1
CASRVPGTAHGYTF
TGTGCCAGCAGGGTCCCAGGGACAGCCCATGGCTACACCTTC
>NA|NA|TRBJ2-1|TRBV4-3
CASSLASADYNEQFF
TGCGCCAGCAGCCTTGCCTCCGCCGACTACAATGAGCAGTTCTTC
>NA|TRBD2|TRBJ2-2|TRBV11-2
CASSTRLAGGRTGELFF
TGTGCCAGCAGCACCCGACTAGCGGGGGGGCGCACCGGGGAGCTGTTTTTT
>NA|NA|TRBJ1-6|TRBV9
CASSVSHNAPLHF
TGTGCCAGCAGCGTTAGTCACAATGCACCCCTCCACTTT
>NA|NA|TRBJ1-3|TRBV7-9
CASRSGGNTIYF
TGTGCCAGCAGGTCAGGGGGAAACACCATATATTTT
>NA|NA|TRBJ1-5|TRBV30
CAWSGGGSNQPQHF
TGTGCCTGGAGTGGGGGGGGGAGCAATCAGCCCCAGCATTTT
>NA|TRBD2|TRBJ2-3|TRBV9
CASSVETSGVWDTDTQYF
TGTGCCAGCAGCGTAGAGACTAGCGGGGTTTGGGACACAGATACGCAGTATTTT
>NA|NA|TRBJ2-7|TRBV30
CAWSVLGTGYEQYF
TGTGCCTGGAGTGTACTGGGAACCGGCTACGAGCAGTACTTC
>NA|TRBD2|TRBJ2-1|TRBV5-4
CASSSGLAEFF
TGTGCCAGCAGCTCCGGACTAGCCGAGTTCTTC
>NA|NA|TRBJ2-1|TRBV19
CASSIGYGYNEQFF
TGTGCCAGTAGTATAGGCTACGGGTACAATGAGCAGTTCTTC
>NA|NA|TRBJ2-1|TRBV2
CASSGNEQFF
TGTGCCAGCAGTGGCAATGAGCAGTTCTTC
>NA|TRBD1|TRBJ1-5|TRBV7-8
CASSRTGPGEPQHF
TGTGCCAGCAGCCGGACAGGCCCGGGAGAGCCCCAGCATTTT
>NA|NA|TRBJ1-4|TRBV7-9
CASSPEMGGPGELFF
TGTGCCAGCAGCCCAGAGATGGGGGGCCCCGGGGAACTGTTTTTT
>few|NA|TRBJ1-6|TRBV28
CASSYGVNSPLHF
TGTGCCAGCAGTTATGGGGTTAATTCACCCCTCCACTTT
>NA|NA|TRBJ2-3|TRBV6-6
CASSYNNPPDTQYF
TGTGCCAGCAGTTACAACAACCCCCCAGATACGCAGTATTTT
>NA|NA|TRBJ2-2|TRBV11-3
CASSLGVQGRTGELFF
TGTGCCAGCAGCTTAGGGGTCCAGGGTCGGACCGGGGAGCTGTTTTTT